This T cell receptor beta chain was identified during a study of a mutant IDH1 vaccine in newly diagnosed glioma. Overall study context: Among treated patients, about 62% were male and around 40% female, and mean age was about 40 years. Those enrolled had earlier been treated with radiotherapy, temozolomide, or both, mostly both.

Study outcomes and limitations: Patients showed vaccine-induced immune responses at a rate of 93.3%.

Time point denoted: week 23, last vaccination. The investigators gave 300 ug of mutant IDH1 20-mer peptide in each vaccine dose, together with topical imiquimod. Diagnosis in the donors showed new WHO grade 3 or 4 astrocytomas that were IDH1-mutant and ATRX-lost. Trimming shortened V by 4 bases and J by 3 bases, and 13 bases separated the two germline ends. Germline CDR1 is SQVTM and CDR2 is ANQGSEA. The CDR3 is 13 residues long. Sequencing used immunoSEQ multiplex PCR; TCRdb keeps in-frame clones, though not all of them. The table shows under 45,000 clones, with about three quarters occurring only once. Points on this clone: Antigen: not known.

The chain carries TRBV29-1 and TRBJ2-7, with D unresolved. The sequence came from a man aged 50 or older with glioma. Sequencing used PBMCs, obtained from a glioma patient whose treatment included an IDH1 peptide vaccine. CDR3 region: CSVVPSAGYEQYF. CDR3 nucleotide sequence: TGCAGCGTTGTACCCTCCGCAGGCTACGAGCAGTACTTC.